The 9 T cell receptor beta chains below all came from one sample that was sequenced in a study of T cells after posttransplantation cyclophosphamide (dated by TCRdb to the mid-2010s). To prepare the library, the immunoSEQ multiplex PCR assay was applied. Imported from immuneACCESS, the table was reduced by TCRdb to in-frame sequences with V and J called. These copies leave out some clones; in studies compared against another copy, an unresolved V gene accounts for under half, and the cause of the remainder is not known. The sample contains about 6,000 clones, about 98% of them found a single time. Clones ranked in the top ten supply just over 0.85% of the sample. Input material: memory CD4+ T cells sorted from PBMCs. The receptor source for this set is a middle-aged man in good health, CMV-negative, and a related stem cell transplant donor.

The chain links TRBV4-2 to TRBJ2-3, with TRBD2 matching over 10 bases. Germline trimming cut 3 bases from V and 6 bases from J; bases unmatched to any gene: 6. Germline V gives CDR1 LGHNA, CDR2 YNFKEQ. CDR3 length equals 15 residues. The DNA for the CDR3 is TGTGCCAGCAGCCAGACTAGCGGGCCCCAGGATACGCAGTATTTT. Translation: CASSQTSGPQDTQYF.

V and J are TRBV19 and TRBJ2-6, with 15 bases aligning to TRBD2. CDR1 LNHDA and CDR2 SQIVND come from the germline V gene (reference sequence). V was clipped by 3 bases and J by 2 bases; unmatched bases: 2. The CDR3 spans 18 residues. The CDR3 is CASSMRTSGGAGANVLTF. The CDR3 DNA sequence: TGTGCCAGTAGTATGAGGACTAGCGGGGGGGCTGGGGCCAACGTCCTGACTTTC.

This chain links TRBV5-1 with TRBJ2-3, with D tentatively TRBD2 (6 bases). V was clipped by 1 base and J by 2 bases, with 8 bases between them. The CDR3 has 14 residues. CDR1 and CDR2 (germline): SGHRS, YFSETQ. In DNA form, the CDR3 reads TGCGCCAGCAGCTTGACTAGCCTCACAGATACGCAGTATTTT. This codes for CASSLTSLTDTQYF. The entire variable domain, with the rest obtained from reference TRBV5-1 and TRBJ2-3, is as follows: KAGVTQTPRYLIKTRGQQVTLSCSPISGHRSVSWYQQTPGQGLQFLFEYFSETQRNKGNFPGRFSGRQFSNSRSEMNVSTLELGDSALYLCASSLTSLTDTQYFGPGTRLTVL.

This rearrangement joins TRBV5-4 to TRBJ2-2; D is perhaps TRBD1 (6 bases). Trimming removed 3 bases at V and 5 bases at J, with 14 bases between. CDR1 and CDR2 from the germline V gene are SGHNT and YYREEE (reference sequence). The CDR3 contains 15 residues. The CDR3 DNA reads TGTGCCAGCAGCTCCTCCAGGGGTGATACCGGGGAGCTGTTTTTT. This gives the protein CASSSSRGDTGELFF.

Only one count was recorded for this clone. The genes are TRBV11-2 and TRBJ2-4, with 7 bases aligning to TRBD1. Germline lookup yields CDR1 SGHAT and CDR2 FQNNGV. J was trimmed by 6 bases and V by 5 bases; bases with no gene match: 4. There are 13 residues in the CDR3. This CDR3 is CASSVGTANIQYF. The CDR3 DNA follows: TGTGCCAGCAGCGTAGGGACAGCAAACATTCAGTACTTC.

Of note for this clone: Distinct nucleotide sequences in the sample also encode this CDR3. CDR3 loop: CASSYSNRGPYNEQFF. In DNA, the CDR3 is TGTGCCAGCAGTTACTCGAATAGGGGTCCGTACAATGAGCAGTTCTTC. The rearrangement joins TRBV6-5 to TRBJ2-1, with a weak D call TRBD1 (5 bases). The V end was cut by 0 bases, the J end by 4 bases, with 13 bases between. The germline V gene encodes CDR1 MNHEY and CDR2 SVGAGI. This CDR3 spans 16 amino acids.

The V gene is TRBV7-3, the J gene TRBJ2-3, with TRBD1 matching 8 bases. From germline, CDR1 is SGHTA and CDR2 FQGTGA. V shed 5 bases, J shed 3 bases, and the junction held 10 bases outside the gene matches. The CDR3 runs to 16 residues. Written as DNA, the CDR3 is TGTGCCAGCAGCCCCGGACAGGGTAGGGGTACAGATACGCAGTATTTT. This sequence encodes CASSPGQGRGTDTQYF.

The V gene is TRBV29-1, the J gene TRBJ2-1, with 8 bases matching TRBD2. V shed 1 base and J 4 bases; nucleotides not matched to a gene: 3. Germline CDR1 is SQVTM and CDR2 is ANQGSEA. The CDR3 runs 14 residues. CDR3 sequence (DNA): TGCAGCGTTGAAGGTAGCGGGAATTACAATGAGCAGTTCTTC. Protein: CSVEGSGNYNEQFF.

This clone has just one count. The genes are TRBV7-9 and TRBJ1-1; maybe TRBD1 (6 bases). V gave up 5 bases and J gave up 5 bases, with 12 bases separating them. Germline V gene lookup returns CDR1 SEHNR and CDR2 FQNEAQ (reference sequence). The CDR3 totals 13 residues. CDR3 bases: TGTGCCAGCAGCATAGACAGGCGAACTGAAGCTTTCTTT. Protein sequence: CASSIDRRTEAFF.